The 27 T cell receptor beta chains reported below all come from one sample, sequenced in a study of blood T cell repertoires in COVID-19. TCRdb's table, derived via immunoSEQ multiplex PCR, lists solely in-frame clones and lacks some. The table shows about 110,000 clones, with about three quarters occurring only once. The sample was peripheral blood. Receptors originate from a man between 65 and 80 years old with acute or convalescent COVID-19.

CDR3 in amino acids: CASSPGQTGNTIYF. CDR3 sequence (DNA): TGTGCCAGCTCACCGGGACAGACCGGGAACACCATATATTTT. This chain uses TRBV18 with TRBJ1-3, with 7 bases identical to TRBD1. Per the germline V gene, CDR1 is KGHSH and CDR2 is LQKENI. The CDR3 runs 14 residues. The trim removed 3 bases at V and 7 bases at J, leaving 6 bases unmatched.

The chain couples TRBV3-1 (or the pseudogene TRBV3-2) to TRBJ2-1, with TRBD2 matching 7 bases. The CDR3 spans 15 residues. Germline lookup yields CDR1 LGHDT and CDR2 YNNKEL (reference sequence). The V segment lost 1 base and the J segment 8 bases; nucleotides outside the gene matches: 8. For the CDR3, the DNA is TGTGCCAGCAGCCAAGGCCTAGCGGTCGTAGATGAGCAGTTCTTC. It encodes CASSQGLAVVDEQFF.

The CDR3 coding sequence is TGTGCCAGCAGTTACCAGCGGGGGGGGGACACAGATACGCAGTATTTT. It yields the protein CASSYQRGGDTDTQYF. J is TRBJ2-3 and V is TRBV6-6, with 10 bases identical to TRBD2. Trimming cost V 2 bases and J 2 bases; bases outside gene matches: 4. CDR3 length: 16 amino acids. Germline lookup yields CDR1 MNHNY and CDR2 SVGAGI (reference sequence).

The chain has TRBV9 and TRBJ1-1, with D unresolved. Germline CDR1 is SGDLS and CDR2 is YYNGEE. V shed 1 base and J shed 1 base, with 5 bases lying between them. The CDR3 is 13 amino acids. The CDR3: CASSVLPNTEAFF. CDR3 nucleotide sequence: TGTGCCAGCAGCGTACTTCCGAACACTGAAGCTTTCTTT.

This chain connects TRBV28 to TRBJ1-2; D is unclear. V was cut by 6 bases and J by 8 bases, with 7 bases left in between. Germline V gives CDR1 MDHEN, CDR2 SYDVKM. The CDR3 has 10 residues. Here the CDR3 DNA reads TGTGCCAGCAGGGCAAAAGGCTACACCTTC. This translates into CASRAKGYTF.

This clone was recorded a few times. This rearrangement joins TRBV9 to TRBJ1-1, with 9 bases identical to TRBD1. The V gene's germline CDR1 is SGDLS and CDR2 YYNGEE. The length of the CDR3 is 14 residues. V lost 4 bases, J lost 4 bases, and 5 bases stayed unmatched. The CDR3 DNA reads TGTGCCAGCAGCCCCACGGACAGGGGCACTGAAGCTTTCTTT. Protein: CASSPTDRGTEAFF. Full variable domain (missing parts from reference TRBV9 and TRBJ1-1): DSGVTQTPKHLITATGQRVTLRCSPRSGDLSVYWYQQSLDQGLQFLIQYYNGEERAKGNILERFSAQQFPDLHSELNLSSLELGDSALYFCASSPTDRGTEAFFGQGTRLTVV.

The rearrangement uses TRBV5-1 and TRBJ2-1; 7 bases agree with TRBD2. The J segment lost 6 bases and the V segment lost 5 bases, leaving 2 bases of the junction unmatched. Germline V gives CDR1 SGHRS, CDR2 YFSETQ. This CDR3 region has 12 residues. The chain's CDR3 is CASSRGVNEQFF. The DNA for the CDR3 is TGCGCCAGCAGTCGGGGGGTCAATGAGCAGTTCTTC.

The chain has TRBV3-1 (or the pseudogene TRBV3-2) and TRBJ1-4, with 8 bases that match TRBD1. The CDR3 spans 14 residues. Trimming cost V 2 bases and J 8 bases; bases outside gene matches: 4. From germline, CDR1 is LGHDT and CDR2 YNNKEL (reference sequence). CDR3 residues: CASSQRQGTEKLFF. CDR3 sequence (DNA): TGTGCCAGCAGCCAAAGACAGGGGACAGAAAAACTGTTTTTT.

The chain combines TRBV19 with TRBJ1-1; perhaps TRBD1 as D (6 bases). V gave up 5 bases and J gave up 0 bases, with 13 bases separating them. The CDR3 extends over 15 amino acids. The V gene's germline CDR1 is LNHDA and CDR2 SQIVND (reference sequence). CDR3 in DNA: TGTGCCAGTAGTCTCAGGACAGTCATGAACACTGAAGCTTTCTTT. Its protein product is CASSLRTVMNTEAFF. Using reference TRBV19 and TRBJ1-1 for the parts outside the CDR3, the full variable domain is DGGITQSPKYLFRKEGQNVTLSCEQNLNHDAMYWYRQDPGQGLRLIYYSQIVNDFQKGDIAEGYSVSREKKESFPLTVTSAQKNPTAFYLCASSLRTVMNTEAFFGQGTRLTVV.

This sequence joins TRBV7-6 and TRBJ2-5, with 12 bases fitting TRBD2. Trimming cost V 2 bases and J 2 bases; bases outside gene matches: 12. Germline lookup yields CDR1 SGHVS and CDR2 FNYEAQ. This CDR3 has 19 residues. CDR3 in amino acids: CASSLSTSGGPPGQETQYF. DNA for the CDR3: TGTGCCAGCAGCTTATCAACTAGCGGGGGGCCCCCGGGGCAAGAGACCCAGTACTTC.

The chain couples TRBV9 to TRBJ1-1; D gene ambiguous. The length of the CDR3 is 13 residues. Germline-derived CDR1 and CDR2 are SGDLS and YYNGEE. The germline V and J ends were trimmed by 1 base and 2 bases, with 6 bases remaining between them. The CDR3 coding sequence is TGTGCCAGCAGCGTATACTCTAACACTGAAGCTTTCTTT. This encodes CASSVYSNTEAFF.

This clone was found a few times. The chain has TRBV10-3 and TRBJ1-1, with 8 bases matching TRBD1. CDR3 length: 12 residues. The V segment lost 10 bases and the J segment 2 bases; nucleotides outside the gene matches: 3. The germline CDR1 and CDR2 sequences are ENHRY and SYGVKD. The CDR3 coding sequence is TGTGCCACGGGACAGGTTAACACTGAAGCTTTCTTT. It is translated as CATGQVNTEAFF.

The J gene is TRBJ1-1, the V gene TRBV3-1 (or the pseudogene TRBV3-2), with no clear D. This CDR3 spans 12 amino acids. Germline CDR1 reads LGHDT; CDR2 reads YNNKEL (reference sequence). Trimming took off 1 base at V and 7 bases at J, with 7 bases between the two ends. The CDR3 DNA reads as TGTGCCAGCAGCCAAGGGCCCCTTGAAGCTTTCTTT. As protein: CASSQGPLEAFF.

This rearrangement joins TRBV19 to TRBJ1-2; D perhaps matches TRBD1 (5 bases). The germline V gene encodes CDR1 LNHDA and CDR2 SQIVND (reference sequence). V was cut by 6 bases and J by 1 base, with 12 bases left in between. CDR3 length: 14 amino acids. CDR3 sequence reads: CASSRGDSNYGYTF. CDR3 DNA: TGTGCCAGTAGCCGCGGTGACAGTAACTATGGCTACACCTTC.

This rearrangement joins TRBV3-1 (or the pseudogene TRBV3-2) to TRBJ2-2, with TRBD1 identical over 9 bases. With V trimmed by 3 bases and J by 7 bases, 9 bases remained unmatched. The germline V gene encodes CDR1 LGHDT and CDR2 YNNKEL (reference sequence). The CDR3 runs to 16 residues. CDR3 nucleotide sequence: TGTGCCAGCAGCCAGATACAGGGGGCTACTGGCGGGGAGCTGTTTTTT. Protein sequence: CASSQIQGATGGELFF.

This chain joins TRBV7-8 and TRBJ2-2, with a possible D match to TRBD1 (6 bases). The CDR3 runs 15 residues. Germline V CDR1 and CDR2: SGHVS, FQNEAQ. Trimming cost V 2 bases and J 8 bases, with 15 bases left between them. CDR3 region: CASSLSGRGSGELFF. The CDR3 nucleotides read TGTGCCAGCAGCTTAAGCGGCAGGGGTAGTGGGGAGCTGTTTTTT.

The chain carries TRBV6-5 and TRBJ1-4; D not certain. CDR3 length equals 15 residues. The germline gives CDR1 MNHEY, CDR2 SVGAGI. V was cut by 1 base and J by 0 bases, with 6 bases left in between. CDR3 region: CASSYYRATNEKLFF. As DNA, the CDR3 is TGTGCCAGCAGTTACTATCGGGCAACTAATGAAAAACTGTTTTTT.

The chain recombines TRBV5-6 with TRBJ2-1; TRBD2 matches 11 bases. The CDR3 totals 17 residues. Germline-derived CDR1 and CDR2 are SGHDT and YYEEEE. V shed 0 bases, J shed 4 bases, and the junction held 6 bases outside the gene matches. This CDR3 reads CASSLAALAGAYNEQFF. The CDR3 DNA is TGTGCCAGCAGCTTGGCCGCACTAGCGGGGGCTTACAATGAGCAGTTCTTC. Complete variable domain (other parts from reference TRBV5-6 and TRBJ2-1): DAGVTQSPTHLIKTRGQQVTLRCSPKSGHDTVSWYQQALGQGPQFIFQYYEEEERQRGNFPDRFSGHQFPNYSSELNVNALLLGDSALYLCASSLAALAGAYNEQFFGPGTRLTVL.

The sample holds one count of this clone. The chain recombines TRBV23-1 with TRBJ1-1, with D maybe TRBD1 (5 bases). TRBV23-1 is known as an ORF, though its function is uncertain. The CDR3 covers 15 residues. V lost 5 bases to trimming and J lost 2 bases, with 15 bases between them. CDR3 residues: CASSSPGQSNTEAFF. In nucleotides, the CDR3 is TGCGCCAGCAGTAGCCCCGGACAAAGTAACACTGAAGCTTTCTTT.

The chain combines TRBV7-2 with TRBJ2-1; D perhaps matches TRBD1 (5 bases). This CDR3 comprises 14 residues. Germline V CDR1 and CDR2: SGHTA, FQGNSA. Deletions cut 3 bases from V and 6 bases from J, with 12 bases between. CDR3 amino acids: CASSLGPQGNEQFF. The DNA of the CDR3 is TGTGCCAGCAGCTTGGGGCCACAAGGCAATGAGCAGTTCTTC.

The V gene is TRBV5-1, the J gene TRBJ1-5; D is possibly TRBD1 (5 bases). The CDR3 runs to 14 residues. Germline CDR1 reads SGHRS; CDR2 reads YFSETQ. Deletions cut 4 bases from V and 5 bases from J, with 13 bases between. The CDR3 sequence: CASSAEGGDQPQHF. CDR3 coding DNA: TGCGCCAGCAGCGCCGAGGGAGGGGATCAGCCCCAGCATTTT. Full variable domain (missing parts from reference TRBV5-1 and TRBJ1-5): KAGVTQTPRYLIKTRGQQVTLSCSPISGHRSVSWYQQTPGQGLQFLFEYFSETQRNKGNFPGRFSGRQFSNSRSEMNVSTLELGDSALYLCASSAEGGDQPQHFGDGTRLSIL.

The CDR3 loop reads CASSLGTGLSGDEQFF. Written as DNA, the CDR3 is TGTGCCAGCAGCTTAGGGACAGGGTTATCGGGCGATGAGCAGTTCTTC. The chain employs TRBV7-6 and TRBJ2-1; 8 bases match TRBD1. This CDR3 has 16 residues. The V segment lost 1 base and the J segment 8 bases; nucleotides outside the gene matches: 10. Germline CDR1 and CDR2: SGHVS and FNYEAQ.

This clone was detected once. CDR3 bases: TGTGCCAGCAGTAAAGGACAGGGAGGTGGCTACACCTTC. Translation: CASSKGQGGGYTF. The V gene is TRBV25-1, the J gene TRBJ1-2, with TRBD1 matching over 8 bases. The ends lost 5 bases at V and 7 bases at J; junction bases unmatched: 6. This CDR3 has 13 residues. Germline V gene data show CDR1 as MGHDK and CDR2 as SYGVNS.

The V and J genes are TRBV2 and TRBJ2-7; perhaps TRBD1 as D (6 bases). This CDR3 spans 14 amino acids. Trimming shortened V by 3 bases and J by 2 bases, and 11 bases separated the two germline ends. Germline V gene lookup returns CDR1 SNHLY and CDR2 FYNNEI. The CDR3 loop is CASSDWTETYEQYF. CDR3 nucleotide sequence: TGTGCCAGCAGTGACTGGACAGAGACCTACGAGCAGTACTTC. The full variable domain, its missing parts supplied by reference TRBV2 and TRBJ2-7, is EPEVTQTPSHQVTQMGQEVILRCVPISNHLYFYWYRQILGQKVEFLVSFYNNEISEKSEIFDDQFSVERPDGSNFTLKIRSTKLEDSAMYFCASSDWTETYEQYFGPGTRLTVT.

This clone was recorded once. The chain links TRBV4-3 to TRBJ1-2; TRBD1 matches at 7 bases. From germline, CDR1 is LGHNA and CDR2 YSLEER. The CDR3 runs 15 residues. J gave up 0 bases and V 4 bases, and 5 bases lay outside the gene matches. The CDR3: CASSPQGWTNYGYTF. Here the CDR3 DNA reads TGCGCCAGCAGCCCACAGGGGTGGACTAACTATGGCTACACCTTC.

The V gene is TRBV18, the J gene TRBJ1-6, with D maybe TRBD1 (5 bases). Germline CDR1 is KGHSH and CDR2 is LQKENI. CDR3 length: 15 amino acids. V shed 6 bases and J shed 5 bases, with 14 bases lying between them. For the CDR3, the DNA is TGTGCCAGCTCTCTCTTCCGGGGGGATAATTCACCCCTCCACTTT. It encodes CASSLFRGDNSPLHF.

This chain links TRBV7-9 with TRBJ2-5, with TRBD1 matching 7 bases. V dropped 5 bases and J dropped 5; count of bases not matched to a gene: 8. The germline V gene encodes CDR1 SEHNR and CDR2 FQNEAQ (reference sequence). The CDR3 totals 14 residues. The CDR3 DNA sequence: TGTGCCAGCAGCCCTGATCAGGGGGTGGAGACCCAGTACTTC. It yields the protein CASSPDQGVETQYF.